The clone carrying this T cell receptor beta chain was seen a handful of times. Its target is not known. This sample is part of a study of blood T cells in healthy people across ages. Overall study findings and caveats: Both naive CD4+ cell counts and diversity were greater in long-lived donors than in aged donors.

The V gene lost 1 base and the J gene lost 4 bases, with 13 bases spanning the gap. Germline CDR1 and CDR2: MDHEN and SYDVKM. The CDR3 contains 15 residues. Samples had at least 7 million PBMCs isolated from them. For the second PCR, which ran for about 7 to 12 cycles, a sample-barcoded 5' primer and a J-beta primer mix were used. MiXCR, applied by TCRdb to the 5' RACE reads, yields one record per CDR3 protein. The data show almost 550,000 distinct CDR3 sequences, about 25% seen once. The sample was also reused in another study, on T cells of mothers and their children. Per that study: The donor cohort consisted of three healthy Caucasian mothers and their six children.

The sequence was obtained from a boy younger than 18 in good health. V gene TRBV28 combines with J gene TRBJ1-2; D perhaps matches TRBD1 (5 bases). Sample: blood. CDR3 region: CASSLSPRVGYGYTF. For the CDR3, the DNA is TGTGCCAGCAGTTTATCCCCCAGGGTAGGCTATGGCTACACCTTC.